The rows below give T cell receptor beta chains drawn from one sample of a study of blood T cell repertoires in COVID-19. Libraries were prepared by immunoSEQ multiplex PCR; TCRdb keeps only in-frame clonotypes and omits some of them. The sample includes 450,000 or so clones, roughly nine tenths of them seen just once. The material sequenced was peripheral blood. These receptors all stem from a man between 18 and 29 years old with COVID-19, enrolled during active disease. The CDR3 runs from the conserved cysteine through the conserved F or W. The D gene is left open where the match is weak. Clone size, where shown, is once, few, many, or a class for clones that have expanded.

. | TRBJ2-7 | TRBV6-5 | . | CASRETDLYEQYF | TGTGCCAGCAGGGAGACAGATCTATACGAGCAGTACTTC
. | TRBJ2-1 | TRBV19 | . | CASSIGVAVYNEQFF | TGTGCCAGTAGTATCGGAGTAGCGGTATACAATGAGCAGTTCTTC
. | TRBJ2-2 | TRBV15 | . | CATSRLGGATGELFF | TGTGCCACCAGCAGGCTTGGGGGGGCCACCGGGGAGCTGTTTTTT
. | TRBJ1-2 | TRBV6-6 | . | CASSYGRQARYGYTF | TGTGCCAGCAGTTACGGGAGACAGGCTCGCTATGGCTACACCTTC
TRBD2 | TRBJ2-7 | TRBV3-1/TRBV3-2 | . | CASSRLAGADEQYF | TGTGCCAGCAGCCGACTAGCGGGAGCCGACGAGCAGTACTTC
TRBD2 | TRBJ2-7 | TRBV29-1 | . | CSVEDLGREGYEQYF | TGCAGCGTTGAAGACTTAGGCAGGGAGGGGTACGAGCAGTACTTC
. | TRBJ2-5 | TRBV24-1 | . | CATSDAHRALKETQYF | TGTGCCACCAGTGACGCGCACAGGGCCCTTAAAGAGACCCAGTACTTC
TRBD2 | TRBJ2-7 | TRBV11-2 | . | CASSLGLAGGLSHEQYF | TGTGCCAGCAGCTTAGGGCTAGCGGGAGGTCTTAGCCACGAGCAGTACTTC
TRBD1 | TRBJ1-2 | TRBV19 | . | CASMTGANYGYTF | TGTGCCAGTATGACAGGGGCTAACTATGGCTACACCTTC
. | TRBJ2-7 | TRBV4-1 | . | CASSQGGSVYEQYF | TGCGCCAGCAGCCAAGGCGGATCGGTCTACGAGCAGTACTTC
. | TRBJ2-1 | TRBV9 | . | CASSVGVNEQFF | TGTGCCAGCAGCGTAGGAGTGAATGAGCAGTTCTTC
. | TRBJ1-1 | TRBV5-1 | . | CASSGRSGDTEAFF | TGCGCCAGCAGCGGCAGAAGCGGGGACACTGAAGCTTTCTTT
. | TRBJ1-3 | TRBV19 | . | CASSRGSGGNTIYF | TGTGCCAGTAGTAGAGGGAGCGGTGGAAACACCATATATTTT
TRBD2 | TRBJ2-5 | TRBV11-2 | . | CASSLGVGGAQTQYF | TGTGCCAGCAGCTTAGGGGTCGGGGGGGCACAGACCCAGTACTTC
TRBD1 | TRBJ2-5 | TRBV19 | once | CASIKTGEETQYF | TGTGCCAGTATTAAGACAGGGGAAGAGACCCAGTACTTC
. | TRBJ1-1 | TRBV19 | . | CASSIGTEAFF | TGTGCCAGTAGTATAGGAACAGAAGCTTTCTTT
. | TRBJ2-7 | TRBV14 | . | CASSPVPRGGAYEQYF | TGTGCCAGCAGCCCCGTCCCGCGTGGTGGAGCCTACGAGCAGTACTTC
TRBD2 | TRBJ2-3 | TRBV5-4 | . | CASSVVAGGADTQYF | TGTGCCAGCAGCGTCGTAGCGGGGGGGGCAGATACGCAGTATTTT
TRBD2 | TRBJ2-5 | TRBV29-1 | . | CSLLKLAGAQETQYF | TGCAGCCTCCTGAAACTAGCGGGGGCCCAAGAGACCCAGTACTTC
. | TRBJ2-5 | TRBV4-1 | . | CASSQGTAGLLTQETQYF | TGCGCCAGCAGCCAAGGGACGGCGGGTCTGCTAACGCAAGAGACCCAGTACTTC
. | TRBJ1-6 | TRBV7-8 | few | CASSLGGDSPLHF | TGTGCCAGCAGCTTAGGCGGTGATTCACCCCTCCACTTT
TRBD1 | TRBJ1-2 | TRBV3-1/TRBV3-2 | . | CASSQQTGARGGYTF | TGTGCCAGCAGCCAACAGACAGGGGCGAGGGGTGGCTACACCTTC
. | TRBJ1-6 | TRBV7-9 | . | CASSVDRNNSPLHF | TGTGCCAGCAGCGTTGACAGAAATAATTCACCCCTCCACTTT
. | TRBJ2-1 | TRBV5-1 | . | CASSLVSRGNEQFF | TGCGCCAGCAGCTTGGTTTCCAGGGGCAATGAGCAGTTCTTC
. | TRBJ2-1 | TRBV5-6 | . | CASQRGPGGNEQFF | TGTGCCAGTCAAAGGGGGCCCGGGGGCAATGAGCAGTTCTTC
. | TRBJ1-1 | TRBV5-1 | . | CASSGTLNTEAFF | TGCGCCAGCAGCGGGACATTGAACACTGAAGCTTTCTTT
TRBD1 | TRBJ2-7 | TRBV27 | few | CASSLGQNYEQYF | TGTGCCAGCAGTTTGGGACAGAACTACGAGCAGTACTTC
. | TRBJ2-1 | TRBV29-1 | . | CSVADLAVYNEQFF | TGCAGCGTTGCGGATCTAGCTGTTTACAATGAGCAGTTCTTC
. | TRBJ2-3 | TRBV11-2 | . | CASSRDLTDTQYF | TGTGCCAGCAGCCGGGACTTAACAGATACGCAGTATTTT
. | TRBJ2-4 | TRBV4-1 | once | CASSQRVVLAKNIQYF | TGCGCCAGCAGCCAACGGGTCGTACTAGCCAAAAACATTCAGTACTTC
. | TRBJ1-6 | TRBV7-9 | . | CASTPPGGVSPLHF | TGTGCCAGCACCCCCCCGGGCGGGGTTTCACCCCTCCACTTT
. | TRBJ2-2 | TRBV27 | . | CASSPGLNTGELFF | TGTGCCAGCAGTCCCGGACTGAACACCGGGGAGCTGTTTTTT
TRBD1 | TRBJ2-7 | TRBV6-5 | . | CASTPTGANEQYF | TGTGCCAGCACCCCTACAGGGGCCAACGAGCAGTACTTC
TRBD2 | TRBJ2-7 | TRBV18 | . | CASSPGPSGKNEQYF | TGTGCCAGCTCACCAGGCCCTAGCGGGAAGAACGAGCAGTACTTC
. | TRBJ1-3 | TRBV7-9 | . | CASSLVPGLSGNTIYF | TGTGCCAGCAGCTTAGTGCCCGGACTCTCTGGAAACACCATATATTTT
TRBD1 | TRBJ1-2 | TRBV3-1/TRBV3-2 | once | CASSYDRGWFTF | TGTGCCAGCAGCTACGACAGGGGCTGGTTCACCTTC
TRBD1 | TRBJ1-2 | TRBV7-9 | . | CASSFPGGSYGYTF | TGTGCCAGCAGCTTCCCAGGGGGCAGCTATGGCTACACCTTC
TRBD1 | TRBJ2-7 | TRBV14 | . | CASSHGTGGHEQYF | TGTGCCAGCAGCCACGGGACAGGGGGCCACGAGCAGTACTTC
. | TRBJ2-3 | TRBV11-3 | . | CASSLLKSTDTQYF | TGTGCCAGCAGCTTATTAAAAAGCACAGATACGCAGTATTTT
TRBD1 | TRBJ1-5 | TRBV5-1 | . | CASSLEAGGGSQPQHF | TGCGCCAGCAGCTTGGAGGCAGGGGGCGGGAGTCAGCCCCAGCATTTT
TRBD2 | TRBJ2-1 | TRBV7-2 | . | CASSPYSLAGVTYNEQFF | TGTGCCAGCAGCCCCTACAGTCTAGCGGGAGTCACCTACAATGAGCAGTTCTTC
. | TRBJ2-1 | TRBV29-1 | . | CSVESRNEQFF | TGCAGCGTTGAATCGAGAAATGAGCAGTTCTTC
. | TRBJ2-7 | TRBV2 | . | CASRVQGSSYEQYF | TGTGCCAGCAGGGTACAGGGAAGCTCCTACGAGCAGTACTTC
. | TRBJ2-3 | TRBV3-1/TRBV3-2 | . | CASSTTGGAGNTQYF | TGTGCCAGCAGCACCACTGGCGGGGCGGGTAATACGCAGTATTTT
TRBD1 | TRBJ2-7 | TRBV11-2 | . | CASSSGQGPYEQYF | TGTGCCAGCAGCAGTGGACAGGGACCCTACGAGCAGTACTTC
. | TRBJ1-1 | TRBV7-9 | . | CASSPPGTEAFF | TGTGCCAGCAGTCCCCCGGGCACTGAAGCTTTCTTT
. | TRBJ1-3 | TRBV11-3 | . | CASRRGSSGNTIYF | TGTGCCAGCAGACGGGGTTCCTCTGGAAACACCATATATTTT
. | TRBJ1-1 | TRBV27 | . | CAVRGRGTEAFF | TGTGCAGTGCGGGGGCGCGGCACTGAAGCTTTCTTT
. | TRBJ1-1 | TRBV15 | . | CATSRAEGTEAFF | TGTGCCACCAGCAGGGCCGAGGGCACTGAAGCTTTCTTT
. | TRBJ1-1 | TRBV5-1 | . | CASSQPGNTEAFF | TGCGCCAGCAGCCAACCCGGGAACACTGAAGCTTTCTTT
. | TRBJ1-4 | TRBV6-5 | . | CASSRANEKLFF | TGTGCCAGCAGCAGGGCTAATGAAAAACTGTTTTTT
. | TRBJ2-3 | TRBV10-3 | once | CAISDPTGISTDTQYF | TGTGCCATCAGTGATCCGACGGGGATATCCACAGATACGCAGTATTTT
. | TRBJ2-2 | TRBV7-9 | once | CASSSAGSGTGELFF | TGTGCCAGCAGCTCCGCCGGCAGCGGCACCGGGGAGCTGTTTTTT